The T cell receptor (beta chain) under discussion was sequenced for a study of spatial heterogeneity in lung cancer. The overall study: Each time, sequencing found more beta-chain sequences than alpha-chain sequences.

TCR cDNA molecules each carried a unique molecular identifier. TCRdb called the 5' RACE reads again in MiXCR, with one record for every CDR3 protein. The data show 2,500 to 3,000 distinct CDR3 sequences, approximately 2.8% seen once. Germline CDR1 is LGHNA and CDR2 is YSLEER. With 0 bases removed from V and 0 bases from J, the gap between germline ends came to 6 bases. The CDR3 totals 16 residues. This clonotype appeared a few times. Sample time point: sample taken at primary tumor resection. Unsorted whole RNA from tumor, nontumor lung or frozen PBMC underwent sequencing. The chain is built from TRBV4-3 and TRBJ2-6; D ambiguous. The TCR sequence derives from a male donor with early-stage non-small cell lung cancer. Sample: normal lung tissue next to the tumor, taken at surgery. The CDR3 sequence: CASSQDTGSGANVLTF. CDR3 in DNA: TGCGCCAGCAGCCAAGATACGGGCTCTGGGGCCAACGTCCTGACTTTC.